Given below is one T cell receptor beta chain in context. Germline CDR1 SNHLY, CDR2 FYNNEI. V was shortened by 2 bases and J by 6 bases, with 11 bases between the two germline ends. The CDR3 totals 14 residues. The source of the sample is a study of shared clonotypes between healthy human individuals. Assay: immunoSEQ multiplex PCR; the TCRdb copy retains only in-frame clones and omits some. The data show about 1.1 million clones, approximately 80% seen once. Splitting of CD4+ cells produced CD45RA+ naive and CD45RA-negative memory subsets. This TCR was recovered from a man younger than 35 in good health. Some clones in this sample may be carry-over from other donors' samples. This chain uses TRBV2 with TRBJ1-3; D unclear. Input material: memory CD4+ T cells from PBMCs. The subset here: CD45RA-negative fraction. As DNA, the CDR3 is TGTGCCAGCAGTGAATTTGGGGAGGCAAACACCATATATTTT. It is translated as CASSEFGEANTIYF.